The T cell receptor (beta chain) under discussion was sequenced for a study of T-cell memory formation after mild COVID-19 listed by TCRdb under 2021. For context, the study as a whole: TCR sequence clusters from the two donors were largely donor specific. Longitudinal TCRalpha and TCRbeta repertoire sequencing tracked T-cell clones expanding and contracting after mild COVID-19 in a couple of donors. Two young, previously healthy adult volunteers made up the cohort, one male and one female. Here is what the overall study found, with its caveats: Only a couple of mild cases were covered by the study, and larger cohorts that include severe cases with pre-infection samples were considered necessary. Contracting CD4+ clones were found mainly in CM and EM memory subsets, while CD8+ clones were enriched in EMRA. Whether the second-wave clones peaking on day 37 were SARS-CoV-2 specific was not confirmed. The detection of some responding clones in pre-infection memory suggests that pre-existing cross-reactive memory T cells joined the SARS-CoV-2 response. From day 15 to 85, contracting clones showed balanced CD4/CD8 phenotypes, whereas a second wave of clones that expanded from day 15 to 37 leaned towards CD4+.

Regarding this clonotype: No antigen is known for it. The sample holds no much larger clone one base away, and base qualities are not on file.

PBMCs were isolated by Ficoll-Paque density gradient centrifugation. From the cysteine up to the phenylalanine, the CDR3 has a length of 13 residues. Here the CDR3 DNA is all that survives: 39 bases in frame from base 1. The trim is 7 bases for V and 11 bases for J, with a gap of 19 bases between the germline ends. Reading the germline V gene gives CDR1 SGHVS and CDR2 FQNEAQ. Sequencing was carried out with an Illumina NovaSeq 6000. Using 5'RACE with constant-segment primers, TCRalpha and TCRbeta cDNA libraries were constructed, with sample barcodes and unique molecular identifiers added in the process. Trizol reagent was used to extract RNA from every sample. Libraries were amplified in two PCR steps, with a second sample barcode and Illumina TruSeq adapters added in the second step. Sequencing of libraries was performed on an Illumina NovaSeq with 2 x 150 bp paired-end reads. The authors' analysis ran thus. With migec v1.2.7, reads were demultiplexed and then collapsed into UMI-guided consensus sequences. With mixcr v2.1.11, UMI consensuses were aligned to TRA and TRB V and J templates and assembled into clonotypes. A clonotype was counted as expanded or contracted only if both edgeR and NoisET called the change significant, with noise models trained on biological replicates. For edgeR calls, the thresholds were a false discovery rate-adjusted p below 0.01 and a log2 fold-change of 1. As an exploratory analysis of dynamics, max-normalized trajectories of the 1000 most abundant clonotypes were examined by PCA with hierarchical clustering. The CD4 or CD8 phenotype of responding clones was assigned using the separately sequenced CD4+ and CD8+ repertoires. TCRdb trimmed public reads at Q25 via fastp, called clones via MiXCR and kept in-frame beta chains. When rows share a CDR3 protein, they turn into one entry using the most common DNA and genes. The authors' filters were not applied to this entry. The sample table shows a few hundred thousand distinct CDR3 sequences, and around a quarter are seen once. In total, the top ten clones hold 9.5% to 15% of the sample.

Material for sequencing was PBMCs or a T cell subset sorted from them (not recorded which). In this chain, TRBV7-8 is recombined with TRBJ2-3; 5 matching bases give a weak D call of TRBD1. This TCR derives from an adult woman who had mild COVID-19 (a few samples of this study predate the infection). The sample titles of this study are shuffled in the database, so cell type and time point are left out; the donor was told from shared clones. The nucleotides are TGTGCCAGCACCTACGAAGGGGTGTTTGGGCAGTATTTT. Its coded protein is CASTYEGVFGQYF.